These 25 T cell receptor beta chains were sequenced from one sample in a study of radiation and T cells in renal cell carcinoma. The time point: blood 2 weeks post-SBRT. As to treatment: 15 Gy SBRT to primary tumor, nephrectomy 4 weeks later. TCRdb keeps only in-frame clones here, not all; method: immunoSEQ multiplex PCR. The sample has about 130,000 clones, around 85% seen once. Sequencing was performed on blood, taken from a patient whose treatment included radiotherapy and nephrectomy. Receptors originate from a middle-aged man with renal cell carcinoma.

The table lists this clone with a count of one. The rearrangement links TRBV19 to TRBJ2-2; 9 bases align to TRBD2. Germline CDR1 and CDR2: LNHDA and SQIVND (reference sequence). J gave up 6 bases and V 3 bases, and 2 bases lay outside the gene matches. The CDR3 consists of 14 residues. Here the CDR3 reads CASSIQREAGELFF. For the CDR3, the DNA is TGTGCCAGTAGTATCCAGCGGGAGGCCGGGGAGCTGTTTTTT.

The chain joins TRBV28 to TRBJ1-3, with D possibly being TRBD1 (5 bases). Germline V gives CDR1 MDHEN, CDR2 SYDVKM. V lost 0 bases and J lost 0, with 9 bases in between. This CDR3 is 16 amino acids long. Here the CDR3 DNA reads TGTGCCAGCAGTTTATGGGCAGGGCCCTCTGGAAACACCATATATTTT. Residues: CASSLWAGPSGNTIYF.

This sequence joins TRBV10-2 and TRBJ1-1, with D possibly TRBD1 on 5 matching bases. This CDR3 comprises 12 residues. CDR1 is WSHSY and CDR2 is SAAADI in the germline V gene. V was trimmed by 4 bases and J by 6 bases, leaving 9 bases between them. CDR3 sequence reads: CASSGEGPEAFF. In DNA form, the CDR3 reads TGCGCCAGCAGTGGGGAGGGACCTGAAGCTTTCTTT.

The CDR3 here is CASSLARTYEQYF. The CDR3 nucleotides read TGTGCCAGCAGTTTAGCCAGGACCTACGAGCAGTACTTC. The chain has TRBV27 and TRBJ2-7; D gene unclear. The CDR3 is 13 amino acids. V lost 2 bases, J lost 2 bases, and 7 bases lay in between. Germline loops: CDR1 MNHEY, CDR2 SMNVEV (reference sequence).

The rearrangement joins TRBV5-1 to TRBJ1-2; TRBD1 agrees at 7 bases. The CDR3 covers 13 residues. The germline CDR1 and CDR2 sequences are SGHRS and YFSETQ. J gave up 7 bases and V 4 bases, and 7 bases lay outside the gene matches. The CDR3 DNA sequence: TGCGCCAGCAGCCTGGACCGACAGGGTGGCTACACCTTC. This gives the protein CASSLDRQGGYTF.

The gene calls are TRBV2 and TRBJ1-5, with a weak D call TRBD1 (6 bases). V was cut by 5 bases and J by 5 bases, with 19 bases left in between. Looked up from germline, CDR1 is SNHLY and CDR2 is FYNNEI. The CDR3 extends over 16 amino acids. The CDR3 DNA follows: TGTGCCAGCAGTTACACGGGGGGCAGGGTTGATCAGCCCCAGCATTTT. It codes for CASSYTGGRVDQPQHF.

This chain links TRBV15 with TRBJ1-3; D gene ambiguous. The length of the CDR3 is 14 residues. Trimming stripped 1 base from V and 4 bases from J, with 8 bases between. Germline V lookup: CDR1 LNHNV, CDR2 YYDKDF (reference sequence). As DNA, the CDR3 is TGTGCCACCAGCAGAGGTCAGGACGGAAACACCATATATTTT. This encodes CATSRGQDGNTIYF.

This clone came up a few times. This chain joins TRBV7-9 and TRBJ2-1; 8 nucleotides align to TRBD2. The CDR3 extends over 15 amino acids. J was trimmed by 4 bases and V by 3 bases; bases with no gene match: 5. Germline values: CDR1 SEHNR, CDR2 FQNEAQ (reference sequence). The CDR3 nucleotides read TGTGCCAGCAGCTTCGCCAGCGGGGGTTACAATGAGCAGTTCTTC. Translated, it gives CASSFASGGYNEQFF.

This chain uses TRBV19 with TRBJ2-1; 12 bases are shared with TRBD2. The CDR3 has 16 residues. The J segment lost 5 bases and the V segment lost 10 bases, leaving 12 bases of the junction unmatched. Germline loops: CDR1 LNHDA, CDR2 SQIVND (reference sequence). This chain's CDR3 is CATNKIRTSGDNEQFF. CDR3 sequence (DNA): TGTGCCACGAATAAAATCCGGACTAGCGGGGACAATGAGCAGTTCTTC.

The V gene is TRBV6-1, the J gene TRBJ1-1; TRBD1 is a possible D gene (5 bases). This CDR3 has 14 amino acids. The germline gives CDR1 MNHNS, CDR2 SASEGT. The V and J ends lost 2 bases and 5 bases respectively, with 12 bases between them. The CDR3 spells CASSEQGQGTEAFF. CDR3 nucleotide sequence: TGTGCCAGCAGTGAACAGGGTCAAGGTACTGAAGCTTTCTTT.

The chain recombines TRBV5-4 with TRBJ2-5; 7 positions agree with TRBD2. Trimming cost V 6 bases and J 0 bases; bases outside gene matches: 5. The CDR3 is made up of 14 amino acids. Looked up from germline, CDR1 is SGHNT and CDR2 is YYREEE (reference sequence). CDR3 sequence reads: CASNSLADQETQYF. The CDR3 DNA follows: TGTGCCAGCAACTCCCTAGCGGACCAAGAGACCCAGTACTTC.

This clone is labeled medium-sized (0.01 to 0.1%). The chain joins TRBV19 to TRBJ1-1; no definite D call. From germline, CDR1 is LNHDA and CDR2 SQIVND (reference sequence). The V gene lost 5 bases and the J gene lost 10 bases, with 11 bases spanning the gap. This CDR3 is 11 amino acids long. The CDR3 here is CASSLVGVAFF. The CDR3 DNA reads TGTGCCAGTAGTCTGGTCGGGGTAGCTTTCTTT.

Notes on this clone: A far larger clone is only one base removed, so a read error is likely. This same CDR3 is encoded by further DNA sequences in the sample. The V and J genes are TRBV7-4 and TRBJ2-5; 10 bases are shared with TRBD2. The CDR3 extends over 15 amino acids. Germline CDR1 reads SGHVT; CDR2 reads SQSDAQ. The CDR3 loop is CASSPQGLASETQYF. In DNA form, the CDR3 reads TGCGCCAGCAGCCCGCAGGGACTAGCGTCCGAGACCCAGTACTTC.

This clone showed up just once. As DNA, the CDR3 is TGTGCCAGCTCACCGGCTGACAGGGTCTACGAGCAGTACTTC. Amino acid sequence: CASSPADRVYEQYF. The rearrangement links TRBV18 to TRBJ2-7, with 7 bases that match TRBD1. The CDR3 consists of 14 residues. V trimming: 3 bases; J trimming: 3 bases; junction bases outside the gene matches: 5. Looked up from germline, CDR1 is KGHSH and CDR2 is LQKENI.

Written as DNA, the CDR3 is TGTGCCAGCAGCCCCGGGCGGGGGTCTGGCACAGATACGCAGTATTTT. Its translation is CASSPGRGSGTDTQYF. This chain joins TRBV7-3 and TRBJ2-3; TRBD2 aligns across 7 bases. The CDR3 consists of 16 residues. CDR1 and CDR2 from the germline V gene are SGHTA and FQGTGA. The trim removed 5 bases at V and 1 base at J, leaving 9 bases unmatched.

This clone was observed a few times. V is TRBV9 and J is TRBJ2-3, with 9 bases matching TRBD2. The germline V gene encodes CDR1 SGDLS and CDR2 YYNGEE. This CDR3 contains 16 residues. Trimming cost V 1 base and J 5 bases; bases outside gene matches: 8. The CDR3 region is CASSVMSSGNEDTQYF. CDR3 DNA: TGTGCCAGCAGCGTAATGTCTAGCGGGAATGAAGATACGCAGTATTTT.

The rearrangement joins TRBV18 to TRBJ1-1; possibly TRBD1 for D (5 bases). The germline V gene has CDR1 KGHSH and CDR2 LQKENI. The germline V and J ends were trimmed by 0 bases and 11 bases, with 13 bases remaining between them. The CDR3 extends over 13 amino acids. CDR3 sequence: CASSPPGQPGAFF. In DNA form, the CDR3 reads TGTGCCAGCTCACCACCGGGGCAGCCAGGCGCTTTCTTT.

The chain has TRBV11-2 and TRBJ2-3; 9 bases line up with TRBD2. V dropped 3 bases and J dropped 2; count of bases not matched to a gene: 9. Germline V gives CDR1 SGHAT, CDR2 FQNNGV. The CDR3 covers 17 residues. The CDR3 coding sequence is TGTGCCAGCAGCTTGTTGGCTAGCGGGGTCTTCACAGATACGCAGTATTTT. Its protein product is CASSLLASGVFTDTQYF. The full variable domain, with the rest looked up from reference TRBV11-2 and TRBJ2-3, is EAGVAQSPRYKIIEKRQSVAFWCNPISGHATLYWYQQILGQGPKLLIQFQNNGVVDDSQLPKDRFSAERLKGVDSTLKIQPAKLEDSAVYLCASSLLASGVFTDTQYFGPGTRLTVL.

The chain has TRBV29-1 and TRBJ2-7; D gene unclear. Germline values: CDR1 SQVTM, CDR2 ANQGSEA. V dropped 8 bases and J dropped 2 bases, with 19 bases sitting between them. The CDR3 sequence is 14 residues long. The CDR3 spells CSISDSGPPYEQYF. The CDR3 bases are TGCAGCATCTCTGACTCGGGCCCACCCTACGAGCAGTACTTC.

This sequence joins TRBV7-8 and TRBJ2-1, with 11 bases identical to TRBD2. In germline, CDR1 is SGHVS, CDR2 FQNEAQ. V was pared by 5 bases and J by 6 bases, with 6 bases of the junction left unmatched. The CDR3 is 15 residues long. Here the CDR3 DNA reads TGTGCCAGCAGCCCGAATAGCGGGGGGGCCAATGAGCAGTTCTTC. Protein sequence: CASSPNSGGANEQFF. Drawing the rest from reference TRBV7-8 and TRBJ2-1, the complete variable domain is GAGVSQSPRYKVAKRGQDVALRCDPISGHVSLFWYQQALGQGPEFLTYFQNEAQLDKSGLPSDRFFAERPEGSVSTLKIQRTQQEDSAVYLCASSPNSGGANEQFFGPGTRLTVL.

The chain employs TRBV6-5 and TRBJ2-1; D gene unclear. Germline V gene data show CDR1 as MNHEY and CDR2 as SVGAGI. The length of the CDR3 is 14 residues. V was trimmed by 6 bases and J by 4 bases, leaving 13 bases between them. The CDR3 DNA reads as TGTGCCAGCAGCCACCCCTATCTGTACAATGAGCAGTTCTTC. It yields the protein CASSHPYLYNEQFF.

The table lists this clone with a few counts. The chain uses TRBV7-8 and TRBJ1-4, with D unresolved. V shed 2 bases and J shed 8 bases, with 15 bases lying between them. CDR1 and CDR2 (germline): SGHVS, FQNEAQ. CDR3 length: 15 amino acids. The CDR3 here is CASSLTGQLMEKLFF. CDR3 bases: TGTGCCAGCAGCTTAACCGGCCAGTTAATGGAAAAACTGTTTTTT.

The genes are TRBV5-1 and TRBJ1-2; no firm D call. Trimming shortened V by 3 bases and J by 2 bases, and 8 bases separated the two germline ends. This CDR3 spans 13 amino acids. The germline V gene encodes CDR1 SGHRS and CDR2 YFSETQ. This CDR3 reads CASSSRGNYGYTF. CDR3 DNA sequence: TGCGCCAGCAGCTCAAGAGGGAACTATGGCTACACCTTC.

This clone was observed a few times. In DNA, the CDR3 is TGCGCCAGCAGCTTAGTGGGGGGGCCGGGGAACGAGCAGTACTTC. As protein: CASSLVGGPGNEQYF. This chain joins TRBV5-1 and TRBJ2-7; possible D gene TRBD2, 7 bases. The CDR3 has 15 residues. Germline values: CDR1 SGHRS, CDR2 YFSETQ. Between the trimmed V and J ends, which lost 2 bases and 5 bases, there was a span of 17 bases.

This chain joins TRBV5-5 and TRBJ1-1, with D perhaps matching TRBD1 (5 bases). The CDR3 consists of 13 residues. With 2 bases removed from V and 5 bases from J, the gap between germline ends came to 10 bases. Germline loops: CDR1 SGHKS, CDR2 YYEKEE (reference sequence). DNA of the CDR3: TGTGCCAGCAGCTTCCAGACAGAAACTGAAGCTTTCTTT. This encodes CASSFQTETEAFF. Filled out from reference TRBV5-5 and TRBJ1-1, the complete variable domain reads DAGVTQSPTHLIKTRGQQVTLRCSPISGHKSVSWYQQVLGQGPQFIFQYYEKEERGRGNFPDRFSARQFPNYSSELNVNALLLGDSALYLCASSFQTETEAFFGQGTRLTVV.